A single sample is the source of the 10 T cell receptor beta chains below, sequenced in a study of blood T cell repertoires in COVID-19. Produced via immunoSEQ multiplex PCR; TCRdb's table is partial and in-frame only. This sample has some 150,000 clones, with around nine tenths found just once. The sequenced material came from peripheral blood. The receptors derive from a man in his 60s with active or convalescent COVID-19.

The chain couples TRBV27 to TRBJ1-5; possibly TRBD1 for D (6 bases). CDR3 length: 15 residues. The V end was cut by 6 bases, the J end by 2 bases, with 14 bases between. Looked up from germline, CDR1 is MNHEY and CDR2 is SMNVEV (reference sequence). CDR3: CASSLRAGGNQPQHF. The DNA of the CDR3 is TGTGCCAGCAGCCTTCGGGCAGGGGGCAATCAGCCCCAGCATTTT.

The V gene is TRBV5-4, the J gene TRBJ2-3; 7 bases match TRBD1. Trimming cost V 4 bases and J 2 bases; bases outside gene matches: 7. The CDR3 length is 15 residues. Germline V CDR1 and CDR2: SGHNT, YYREEE (reference sequence). The CDR3 region is CASSTAGTATDTQYF. The CDR3 DNA sequence: TGTGCCAGCAGCACCGCCGGGACAGCCACAGATACGCAGTATTTT.

The rearrangement links TRBV6-5 to TRBJ1-1, with a possible D match to TRBD1 (6 bases). Trimming took 0 bases from V and 0 from J, leaving 8 bases between them. Germline CDR1 MNHEY, CDR2 SVGAGI. This CDR3 is built from 15 residues. The CDR3 region is CASSYSGQMNTEAFF. DNA of the CDR3: TGTGCCAGCAGTTACTCCGGACAGATGAACACTGAAGCTTTCTTT.

This chain connects TRBV18 to TRBJ2-1; a possible D gene is TRBD1 (6 bases). With 4 bases removed from V and 5 bases from J, the gap between germline ends came to 6 bases. The CDR3 loop spans 12 amino acids. The germline gives CDR1 KGHSH, CDR2 LQKENI. CDR3 amino acids: CASSQGDNEQFF. Here the CDR3 DNA reads TGTGCCAGCTCACAGGGGGACAATGAGCAGTTCTTC.

J is TRBJ2-1 and V is TRBV20-1; TRBD2 agrees at 12 bases. The CDR3 has 16 amino acids. J lost 5 bases, V lost 3 bases, and 8 bases had no gene match. CDR1 DFQATT and CDR2 SNEGSKA come from the germline V gene (reference sequence). The CDR3 is CSASGASGRVNNEQFF. The CDR3 nucleotides read TGCAGTGCTAGTGGGGCTAGCGGGAGGGTTAACAATGAGCAGTTCTTC.

The chain uses TRBV7-9 and TRBJ1-2; D is unresolved. This CDR3 spans 12 amino acids. Germline V gene sequence: CDR1 SEHNR, CDR2 FQNEAQ (reference sequence). The ends were cut back, 4 bases at V and 2 bases at J, with 5 bases in the middle. The chain's CDR3 is CASSSVNYGYTF. The CDR3 DNA reads as TGTGCCAGCAGCTCTGTGAACTATGGCTACACCTTC.

This chain links TRBV24-1 with TRBJ2-2; 14 bases match TRBD2. Per germline, CDR1 KGHDR and CDR2 SFDVKD. The CDR3 is 17 amino acids. V dropped 3 bases and J dropped 7; count of bases not matched to a gene: 6. In nucleotides, the CDR3 is TGTGCCACCAGTGATCCGACTAGCGGGGGGGCCGGCGGGGAGCTGTTTTTT. Its translation: CATSDPTSGGAGGELFF.

This chain connects TRBV5-3 to TRBJ2-7, with a possible D match to TRBD1 (6 bases). TRBV5-3 is an ORF; its function is uncertain. The V gene lost 4 bases and the J gene lost 2 bases, with 16 bases spanning the gap. This CDR3 comprises 15 residues. This CDR3 reads CARSRKGVSPYEQYF. CDR3 DNA: TGTGCCAGAAGCAGGAAGGGGGTTTCCCCCTACGAGCAGTACTTC.

The rearrangement uses TRBV28 and TRBJ2-7, with 8 bases that match TRBD1. V gave up 3 bases and J gave up 2 bases; unmatched junction bases: 3. The CDR3 has 14 residues. In germline, CDR1 is MDHEN, CDR2 SYDVKM. Written as DNA, the CDR3 is TGTGCCAGCAGTTTGCGACAGGGGCCCTACGAGCAGTACTTC. Its translation is CASSLRQGPYEQYF. The full variable domain, rest sourced from reference TRBV28 and TRBJ2-7, is DVKVTQSSRYLVKRTGEKVFLECVQDMDHENMFWYRQDPGLGLRLIYFSYDVKMKEKGDIPEGYSVSREKKERFSLILESASTNQTSMYLCASSLRQGPYEQYFGPGTRLTVT.

This clone occurred once. The chain employs TRBV9 and TRBJ1-4; D remains ambiguous. From germline, CDR1 is SGDLS and CDR2 YYNGEE. Trimming took 2 bases from V and 0 from J, leaving 2 bases between them. The CDR3 totals 13 residues. The CDR3 region has the DNA TGTGCCAGCAGCGTCTCAACTAATGAAAAACTGTTTTTT. As protein: CASSVSTNEKLFF.